The present T cell receptor (beta chain) was sequenced within a study of T cells in Graves' hyperthyroidism and ophthalmopathy. Findings and caveats of the study: Through a model of 13 V-J features, ophthalmopathy was separated from stable hyperthyroidism. The blood repertoire included most of the expanded thyroid clonotypes above 0.001.

In the case of this clonotype: Its antigen is not identified.

Amplified TCR beta CDR3 regions came from RNA transcripts. Using the HTBI primer set, a first-round RT-PCR was run on the TCR CDR3. TCRdb re-called the multiplex PCR reads with MiXCR, one entry per CDR3 protein. In the table there are over 500,000 distinct CDR3 sequences, about 15% of which are singletons. Researchers barred patients who had uncontrolled infection, other autoimmune disease, pregnancy or lactation. Germline V gene data show CDR1 as KGHSH and CDR2 as LQKENI. The V end lost 3 bases, the J end lost 7 bases, and 15 bases lay between the germline ends. This CDR3 has 14 residues. The sample comprised blood. This receptor was taken from a woman aged 18-29 years with Graves' ophthalmopathy. This chain joins TRBV18 and TRBJ1-1; D perhaps matches TRBD1 (6 bases). The CDR3 spells CASSPKTGTVEAFF. The CDR3 DNA sequence: TGTGCCAGCTCACCTAAAACAGGGACCGTTGAAGCTTTCTTT.